This entry concerns a single TCR beta chain. Germline V gene sequence: CDR1 MNHNY, CDR2 SVGAGI (reference sequence). The CDR3 contains 16 residues. Trimming took 0 bases from V and 1 from J, leaving 13 bases between them. Sequenced by immunoSEQ multiplex PCR; TCRdb stores in-frame clones only, minus some. The sample yields 150,000 or so clones, roughly 93% seen once. This entry is derived from a study of control samples from healthy donors and cancer patients. This TCR came from a man between 18 and 29 years old in good health. The chain couples TRBV6-6 to TRBJ2-7; D possibly matches TRBD1 or TRBD2 (6 bases each). Specimen: blood. This CDR3 reads CASSYSKGGTSYEQYF. The CDR3, as DNA: TGTGCCAGCAGTTACTCGAAGGGGGGCACTTCCTACGAGCAGTACTTC.